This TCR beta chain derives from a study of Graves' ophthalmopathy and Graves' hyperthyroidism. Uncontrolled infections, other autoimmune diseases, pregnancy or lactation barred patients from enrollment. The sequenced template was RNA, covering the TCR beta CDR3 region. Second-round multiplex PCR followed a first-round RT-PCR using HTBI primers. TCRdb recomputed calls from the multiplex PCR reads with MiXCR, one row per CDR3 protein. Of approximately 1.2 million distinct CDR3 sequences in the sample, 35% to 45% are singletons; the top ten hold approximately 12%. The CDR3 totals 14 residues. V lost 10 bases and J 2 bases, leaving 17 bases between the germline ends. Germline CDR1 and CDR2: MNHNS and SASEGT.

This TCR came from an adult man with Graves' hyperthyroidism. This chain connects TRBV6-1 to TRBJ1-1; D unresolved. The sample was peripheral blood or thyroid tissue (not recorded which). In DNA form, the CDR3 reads TGTGCCACTCGTCCAGCCGGGAGAAACACTGAAGCTTTCTTT. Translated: CATRPAGRNTEAFF.